The 32 T cell receptor beta chains listed next were all sequenced from one sample in a study of blood T cell repertoires in COVID-19. Produced via immunoSEQ multiplex PCR; TCRdb's table is partial and in-frame only. The top ten hold 0.7% of the sample, which has more than 400,000 clones, 87% seen once. The sample taken for sequencing was PBMCs or T cells enriched from blood (not recorded which). The receptors come from a woman in her late teens or twenties who had recovered from COVID-19.

This chain links TRBV5-1 with TRBJ1-1, with D tentatively TRBD1 (6 bases). V gave up 0 bases and J gave up 8 bases, with 14 bases separating them. The CDR3 runs to 14 residues. Germline V gene lookup returns CDR1 SGHRS and CDR2 YFSETQ. As DNA, the CDR3 is TGCGCCAGCAGCTTGGAATACGGGCAGGGGGAAGCTTTCTTT. Translating it yields CASSLEYGQGEAFF.

The rearrangement uses TRBV2 and TRBJ1-1; 8 bases line up with TRBD1. Germline values: CDR1 SNHLY, CDR2 FYNNEI. With V trimmed by 3 bases and J by 7 bases, 13 bases remained unmatched. The CDR3 consists of 16 residues. CDR3 protein: CASSDTFGTGSREAFF. The DNA of the CDR3 is TGTGCCAGCAGTGATACTTTCGGGACAGGTAGTCGTGAAGCTTTCTTT.

The rearrangement uses TRBV2 and TRBJ2-1; the D gene is possibly TRBD1 (6 bases). Trimming left V 5 bases short and J 5 bases short, with 10 bases between. The CDR3 runs 13 residues. Germline V gives CDR1 SNHLY, CDR2 FYNNEI. CDR3 bases: TGTGCCAGCAGTCCCGGACAGAACAATGAGCAGTTCTTC. Its protein is CASSPGQNNEQFF.

This clone was picked up a small number of times. J is TRBJ1-2 and V is TRBV2, with a tentative D call TRBD1 (6 bases). V was shortened by 4 bases and J by 7 bases, with 19 bases between the two germline ends. The germline gives CDR1 SNHLY, CDR2 FYNNEI. The CDR3 extends over 15 amino acids. This CDR3 is CASSVSDSRVGGYTF. The CDR3 bases are TGTGCCAGCAGTGTGTCGGACAGCCGGGTAGGTGGCTACACCTTC.

This chain joins TRBV30 and TRBJ2-1, with D perhaps matching TRBD1 (6 bases). The germline V and J ends were trimmed by 2 bases and 4 bases, with 9 bases remaining between them. Germline loops: CDR1 GTSNPN, CDR2 SVGIG (reference sequence). There are 13 residues in the CDR3. The DNA of the CDR3 is TGTGCCTGGAGTCGTGGACAGTACAATGAGCAGTTCTTC. Protein product: CAWSRGQYNEQFF.

This clone came up once. This rearrangement joins TRBV5-1 to TRBJ1-6; TRBD1 aligns across 8 bases. Germline V gene sequence: CDR1 SGHRS, CDR2 YFSETQ. The J segment lost 9 bases and the V segment lost 0 bases, leaving 5 bases of the junction unmatched. The CDR3 runs to 15 residues. The CDR3 DNA reads TGCGCCAGCAGCTTGGCCGGACAGGGTCCTTCACCCCTCCACTTT. This sequence encodes CASSLAGQGPSPLHF.

This clone appeared a single time. The chain recombines TRBV4-1 with TRBJ1-2, with D unclear. The CDR3 is made up of 15 amino acids. Germline CDR1 MGHRA, CDR2 YSYEKL. V was shortened by 2 bases and J by 2 bases, with 12 bases between the two germline ends. The CDR3 here is CASSQIARPNYGYTF. CDR3 nucleotides: TGCGCCAGCAGCCAAATAGCCCGACCCAACTATGGCTACACCTTC.

The rearrangement uses TRBV10-1 and TRBJ2-5, with 9 bases that match TRBD1. V shed 8 bases and J 5 bases; nucleotides not matched to a gene: 15. The CDR3 totals 16 residues. The germline gives CDR1 WNHNN, CDR2 SYGVQD (reference sequence). The CDR3 is CASRSGQGKSKETQYF. The CDR3 DNA follows: TGCGCCAGCCGATCCGGACAGGGGAAAAGTAAGGAGACCCAGTACTTC.

This clone showed up just a few times. The V call is TRBV4-1, the J call TRBJ2-3; D might be TRBD2 (5 bases). V lost 5 bases to trimming and J lost 5 bases, with 11 bases between them. CDR1 is MGHRA, CDR2 YSYEKL, per germline. The CDR3 is 13 amino acids. The CDR3 spells CASSSPREDTQYF. DNA of the CDR3: TGCGCCAGCAGCTCCCCCCGGGAAGATACGCAGTATTTT.

This chain uses TRBV19 with TRBJ2-5; a weak D match, TRBD1 (6 bases). V was pared by 5 bases and J by 5 bases, with 15 bases between. This CDR3 has 14 residues. Germline CDR1 is LNHDA and CDR2 is SQIVND (reference sequence). The CDR3 DNA follows: TGTGCCAGTAGTGCCATGGACAGCCCGGAGACCCAGTACTTC. Its protein is CASSAMDSPETQYF.

The genes are TRBV19 and TRBJ2-3, with 13 positions matching TRBD2. The germline V gene has CDR1 LNHDA and CDR2 SQIVND (reference sequence). The ends lost 5 bases at V and 2 bases at J; junction bases unmatched: 16. The CDR3 length is 20 residues. This chain's CDR3 is CASSVQGPGLAGSYTDTQYF. Written as DNA, the CDR3 is TGTGCCAGTAGTGTCCAAGGGCCGGGACTAGCGGGGAGCTACACAGATACGCAGTATTTT.

In this sample, this clone turned up once. The V gene is TRBV19, the J gene TRBJ1-3; 9 nucleotides line up with TRBD1. In germline, CDR1 is LNHDA, CDR2 SQIVND (reference sequence). The CDR3 is 15 amino acids. V lost 5 bases, J lost 8 bases, and 10 bases stayed unmatched. The CDR3 DNA is TGTGCCAGTAGTTTCCCCCGGACAGGGGATGACACCATATATTTT. This codes for CASSFPRTGDDTIYF.

V is TRBV3-1 (or the pseudogene TRBV3-2) and J is TRBJ2-7, with 11 nucleotides matching TRBD1. The CDR3 is 15 amino acids. V was pared by 5 bases and J by 4 bases, with 7 bases of the junction left unmatched. Germline V CDR1 and CDR2: LGHDT, YNNKEL (reference sequence). The CDR3 DNA reads TGTGCCAGCAGCAGGCCGGGACAGGGGGTGTACGAGCAGTACTTC. Its translation is CASSRPGQGVYEQYF.

The chain links TRBV7-6 to TRBJ1-2, with a possible D match to TRBD1 (5 bases). The CDR3 runs 12 residues. The germline CDR1 and CDR2 sequences are SGHVS and FNYEAQ. The germline V and J ends were trimmed by 2 bases and 6 bases, with 7 bases remaining between them. CDR3 sequence reads: CASSLRGDGYTF. In DNA, the CDR3 is TGTGCCAGCAGCTTACGGGGGGATGGCTACACCTTC.

This chain links TRBV6-5 with TRBJ2-7; a possible D gene is TRBD2 (6 bases). The CDR3 loop spans 14 amino acids. Germline values: CDR1 MNHEY, CDR2 SVGAGI. Trimming left V 5 bases short and J 3 bases short, with 14 bases between. The chain's CDR3 is CASSRNRLDYEQYF. The CDR3 nucleotides are TGTGCCAGCAGTCGGAACCGACTAGACTACGAGCAGTACTTC.

The chain joins TRBV28 to TRBJ1-2, with unresolved D. V shed 3 bases and J shed 8 bases, with 7 bases lying between them. Germline loops: CDR1 MDHEN, CDR2 SYDVKM. The CDR3 sequence is 11 residues long. The CDR3 reads CASSFPRGYTF. The CDR3 nucleotides read TGTGCCAGCAGTTTCCCGAGGGGCTACACCTTC.

The gene calls are TRBV10-3 and TRBJ1-1, with a weak D call TRBD1 (5 bases). V was cut by 2 bases and J by 3 bases, with 16 bases left in between. The CDR3 covers 16 residues. Germline CDR1 and CDR2: ENHRY and SYGVKD. The CDR3 DNA reads TGTGCCATCAGTGAGAGAGGACGGACAAGGGACACTGAAGCTTTCTTT. This translates into CAISERGRTRDTEAFF.

About this clone: Different DNA sequences within this sample yield the same CDR3. The chain uses TRBV2 and TRBJ1-1; TRBD1 is a possible D gene (6 bases). Germline V lookup: CDR1 SNHLY, CDR2 FYNNEI. The CDR3 is made up of 13 amino acids. Deletions cut 6 bases from V and 5 bases from J, with 13 bases between. CDR3 in DNA: TGTGCCAGCAGCGGTCAGGGGAGAACTGAAGCTTTCTTT. Translating it yields CASSGQGRTEAFF.

The chain uses TRBV7-4 and TRBJ2-3, with 11 nucleotides matching TRBD2. This CDR3 spans 18 amino acids. J gave up 2 bases and V 5 bases, and 12 bases lay outside the gene matches. The germline V gene encodes CDR1 SGHVT and CDR2 SQSDAQ. CDR3: CASSPRPTSGGYTDTQYF. The CDR3 DNA is TGTGCCAGCAGCCCCCGACCCACTAGCGGGGGCTACACAGATACGCAGTATTTT.

The chain carries TRBV2 and TRBJ1-3, with D perhaps matching TRBD1 (6 bases). Trimming stripped 8 bases from V and 2 bases from J, with 16 bases between. The CDR3 covers 15 residues. CDR1 SNHLY and CDR2 FYNNEI come from the germline V gene. CDR3 in amino acids: CASLFDGGPGNTIYF. CDR3 coding DNA: TGTGCCAGCCTTTTCGACGGGGGGCCTGGAAACACCATATATTTT.

The CDR3 DNA reads as TGTGCCAGTAGTATAGGCGCGGGGGGGCAACAGTTCTTC. It yields the protein CASSIGAGGQQFF. The rearrangement links TRBV19 to TRBJ2-1; TRBD2 matches 9 bases. Germline lookup yields CDR1 LNHDA and CDR2 SQIVND (reference sequence). Unmatched junction bases numbered 5, after V lost 1 base and J lost 13 bases. This CDR3 region has 13 residues.

V gene TRBV10-1 combines with J gene TRBJ1-1; D is ambiguous. The CDR3 totals 17 residues. V was clipped by 4 bases and J by 1 base, with 19 bases between them. CDR1 WNHNN and CDR2 SYGVQD come from the germline V gene (reference sequence). As DNA, the CDR3 is TGCGCCAGCAGTGGATCAGACAAGACGTCGCCGAACACTGAAGCTTTCTTT. Residues: CASSGSDKTSPNTEAFF.

This chain joins TRBV30 and TRBJ1-5; no definite D call. Germline loops: CDR1 GTSNPN, CDR2 SVGIG (reference sequence). The V end lost 1 base, the J end lost 5 bases, and 6 bases lay between the germline ends. The CDR3 covers 12 residues. In DNA, the CDR3 is TGTGCCTGGAGTGACAGTTATCAGCCCCAGCATTTT. Its translation: CAWSDSYQPQHF.

This clone was seen once. The chain employs TRBV2 and TRBJ2-7; perhaps TRBD1 as D (6 bases). V lost 6 bases to trimming and J lost 1 base, with 16 bases between them. This CDR3 is built from 15 residues. The V gene's germline CDR1 is SNHLY and CDR2 FYNNEI. The CDR3, as DNA: TGTGCCAGCAGAGACCGACAGGCGAAGTCCTACGAGCAGTACTTC. It codes for CASRDRQAKSYEQYF.

The V call is TRBV5-1, the J call TRBJ2-1; 14 bases are shared with TRBD2. The CDR3 sequence is 16 residues long. Trimming took 4 bases from V and 6 from J; bases not matched to a gene: 6. Germline assignment: CDR1 SGHRS and CDR2 YFSETQ. CDR3 DNA: TGCGCCAGCAGCCCTCGGACTAGCGGGGGGCTCAATGAGCAGTTCTTC. As protein: CASSPRTSGGLNEQFF.

The rearrangement uses TRBV27 and TRBJ2-2; 7 positions agree with TRBD1. The CDR3 covers 17 residues. The trim removed 0 bases at V and 3 bases at J, leaving 7 bases unmatched. Germline CDR1 reads MNHEY; CDR2 reads SMNVEV (reference sequence). The CDR3 reads CASSLSGGRGYTGELFF. The CDR3 DNA sequence: TGTGCCAGCAGTTTATCCGGAGGCAGGGGGTACACCGGGGAGCTGTTTTTT.

This chain links TRBV6-6 with TRBJ1-6; the D is unclear. The CDR3 is made up of 13 amino acids. Trimming removed 7 bases at V and 8 bases at J, with 12 bases between. Germline-derived CDR1 and CDR2 are MNHNY and SVGAGI (reference sequence). This CDR3 reads CASTGIVYSPLHF. In DNA form, the CDR3 reads TGTGCCAGCACGGGGATCGTTTATTCACCCCTCCACTTT.

CDR3 DNA sequence: TGTGCCAGCAGTTACGAGGGGGCAACACCCCTCCACTTT. Encoded protein: CASSYEGATPLHF. The V gene is TRBV28, the J gene TRBJ1-6; 7 bases match TRBD1. Unmatched junction bases numbered 5, after V lost 4 bases and J lost 11 bases. The germline CDR1 and CDR2 sequences are MDHEN and SYDVKM. The CDR3 loop spans 13 amino acids.

The chain links TRBV5-1 to TRBJ1-4; D remains ambiguous. The V end was cut by 4 bases, the J end by 6 bases, with 16 bases between. Germline CDR1 reads SGHRS; CDR2 reads YFSETQ. CDR3 size: 15 residues. The CDR3 nucleotides are TGCGCCAGCAGCCTCGAGCGGGTTTCCCATGAAAAACTGTTTTTT. This codes for CASSLERVSHEKLFF. Variable domain in full (rest from reference TRBV5-1 and TRBJ1-4): KAGVTQTPRYLIKTRGQQVTLSCSPISGHRSVSWYQQTPGQGLQFLFEYFSETQRNKGNFPGRFSGRQFSNSRSEMNVSTLELGDSALYLCASSLERVSHEKLFFGSGTQLSVL.

V is TRBV5-1 and J is TRBJ2-3; 8 bases are a match to TRBD2. Per the germline V gene, CDR1 is SGHRS and CDR2 is YFSETQ. Germline trimming cut 6 bases from V and 1 base from J; bases unmatched to any gene: 7. The CDR3 runs 15 residues. The CDR3 sequence is CASTPGGGRTDTQYF. The CDR3 region has the DNA TGCGCCAGCACCCCCGGGGGGGGACGCACAGATACGCAGTATTTT.

This clone was detected only once. DNA for the CDR3: TGTGCCAGCAGCCAATCCGGGACAGGGGTAGAAAAACTGTTTTTT. This encodes CASSQSGTGVEKLFF. The genes are TRBV7-9 and TRBJ1-4; TRBD1 matches 10 bases. This CDR3 spans 15 amino acids. After removal of 5 bases from V and 8 bases from J, the junction contained 8 bases not matched to a gene. Germline lookup yields CDR1 SEHNR and CDR2 FQNEAQ (reference sequence).

The rearrangement uses TRBV3-1 (or the pseudogene TRBV3-2) and TRBJ1-1; no reliable D call. This CDR3 has 12 amino acids. CDR1 and CDR2 from the germline V gene are LGHDT and YNNKEL (reference sequence). Deletions cut 0 bases from V and 10 bases from J, with 9 bases between. The CDR3 reads CASSQDARRAFF. The CDR3 nucleotides are TGTGCCAGCAGCCAAGATGCTCGTAGAGCTTTCTTT.